These 24 T cell receptor beta chains originate from one sample sequenced in a study of cytomegalovirus exposure and HLA in healthy donors. PCR involved 60 Vbeta and 13 Jbeta primers. The method was immunoSEQ multiplex PCR; TCRdb's version includes in-frame clones alone and lacks a portion of them. The record lists fewer than 70,000 clones, of which the ten most abundant hold roughly 5%. The specimen sequenced was PBMCs. The receptors here all came from a man aged 30-40 years in good health and CMV-seropositive.

CDR3 bases: TGTGCCAGCAGTAGCGGTCCCTATAATTCACCCCTCCACTTT. Protein: CASSSGPYNSPLHF. This sequence joins TRBV6-1 and TRBJ1-6; D gene uncertain. With 5 bases removed from V and 2 bases from J, the gap between germline ends came to 7 bases. The CDR3 has 14 residues. Germline V gene data show CDR1 as MNHNS and CDR2 as SASEGT.

V is TRBV7-2 and J is TRBJ1-2; possibly TRBD1 for D (5 bases). The CDR3 runs to 14 residues. In germline, CDR1 is SGHTA, CDR2 FQGNSA. V was trimmed by 4 bases and J by 2 bases, leaving 11 bases between them. The CDR3 reads CASSYSTENYGYTF. The CDR3 DNA reads as TGTGCCAGCAGCTACTCGACAGAGAACTATGGCTACACCTTC. Full variable domain (rest looked up from reference TRBV7-2 and TRBJ1-2): GAGVSQSPSNKVTEKGKDVELRCDPISGHTALYWYRQSLGQGLEFLIYFQGNSAPDKSGLPSDRFSAERTGGSVSTLTIQRTQQEDSAVYLCASSYSTENYGYTFGSGTRLTVV.

This chain uses TRBV2 with TRBJ2-7, with D perhaps TRBD1 (5 bases). V lost 7 bases, J lost 2 bases, and 15 bases lay in between. The germline gives CDR1 SNHLY, CDR2 FYNNEI. The CDR3 contains 14 residues. The CDR3 sequence is CASTLAVRAYEQYF. The CDR3 DNA is TGTGCCAGCACACTCGCCGTCAGGGCCTACGAGCAGTACTTC. Variable domain in full (rest from reference TRBV2 and TRBJ2-7): EPEVTQTPSHQVTQMGQEVILRCVPISNHLYFYWYRQILGQKVEFLVSFYNNEISEKSEIFDDQFSVERPDGSNFTLKIRSTKLEDSAMYFCASTLAVRAYEQYFGPGTRLTVT.

The chain carries TRBV11-2 and TRBJ2-2; 7 positions agree with TRBD2. Looked up from germline, CDR1 is SGHAT and CDR2 is FQNNGV. V shed 3 bases, J shed 0 bases, and the junction held 1 base outside the gene matches. The CDR3 totals 15 residues. The CDR3: CASSFLAANTGELFF. CDR3 nucleotide sequence: TGTGCCAGCAGCTTCCTAGCGGCGAACACCGGGGAGCTGTTTTTT.

This sequence joins TRBV25-1 and TRBJ1-5; TRBD1 matches 8 bases. Germline values: CDR1 MGHDK, CDR2 SYGVNS. Trimming cost V 1 base and J 7 bases; bases outside gene matches: 12. The CDR3 sequence is 17 residues long. The CDR3 reads CASSEWGQGASHQPQHF. Here the CDR3 DNA reads TGTGCCAGCAGTGAATGGGGCCAGGGGGCAAGCCACCAGCCCCAGCATTTT. Together with reference TRBV25-1 and TRBJ1-5, the CDR3 gives the full variable domain: EADIYQTPRYLVIGTGKKITLECSQTMGHDKMYWYQQDPGMELHLIHYSYGVNSTEKGDLSSESTVSRIRTEHFPLTLESARPSHTSQYLCASSEWGQGASHQPQHFGDGTRLSIL.

The chain recombines TRBV19 with TRBJ1-5; D is undetermined. Trimming took 5 bases from V and 5 from J, leaving 13 bases between them. This CDR3 contains 14 residues. Germline V gene lookup returns CDR1 LNHDA and CDR2 SQIVND (reference sequence). Here the CDR3 reads CASSVAGVDQPQHF. The CDR3 DNA reads TGTGCCAGTAGTGTCGCCGGGGTCGATCAGCCCCAGCATTTT.

The rearrangement uses TRBV25-1 and TRBJ1-4, with a possible D match to TRBD1 (6 bases). V lost 3 bases and J lost 3, with 11 bases in between. The germline CDR1 and CDR2 sequences are MGHDK and SYGVNS. CDR3 length: 15 residues. In DNA form, the CDR3 reads TGTGCCAGCAGTGATTCGCGGACAGCTAATGAAAAACTGTTTTTT. This codes for CASSDSRTANEKLFF.

This chain links TRBV2 with TRBJ1-5; D possibly corresponds to TRBD1 (6 bases). Germline loops: CDR1 SNHLY, CDR2 FYNNEI. V was clipped by 6 bases and J by 0 bases, with 9 bases between them. The CDR3 is 14 residues long. The CDR3 here is CASSPGHSNQPQHF. The DNA for the CDR3 is TGTGCCAGCAGCCCGGGACATAGCAATCAGCCCCAGCATTTT.

This clone counts as medium-sized by frequency. This sequence joins TRBV6-4 and TRBJ1-1, with a tentative D call TRBD1 (5 bases). There are 15 residues in the CDR3. From germline, CDR1 is MRHNA and CDR2 SNTAGT. Trimming took 3 bases from V and 10 from J, leaving 21 bases between them. The CDR3 sequence is CASSDSALEGRRAFF. The CDR3 DNA sequence: TGTGCCAGCAGTGATTCCGCCCTGGAGGGGCGGCGAGCTTTCTTT.

The chain combines TRBV6-5 with TRBJ2-7; D is unclear. Germline-derived CDR1 and CDR2 are MNHEY and SVGAGI. There are 16 residues in the CDR3. Trimming removed 0 bases from V and 4 bases from J, with 16 bases in between. The CDR3 region is CASSYSKLRHKYEQYF. The CDR3 coding sequence is TGTGCCAGCAGTTACTCGAAGTTGAGACACAAGTACGAGCAGTACTTC.

The chain joins TRBV7-6 to TRBJ2-7, with D possibly being TRBD1 (6 bases). CDR1 and CDR2 from the germline V gene are SGHVS and FNYEAQ. V was pared by 5 bases and J by 0 bases, with 11 bases between. There are 14 residues in the CDR3. The DNA of the CDR3 is TGTGCCAGCAGCCCGGGACATCTCTCCTACGAGCAGTACTTC. Encoded protein: CASSPGHLSYEQYF.

The rearrangement uses TRBV4-1 and TRBJ2-5, with D maybe TRBD2 (6 bases). The DNA end favors TRBJ2-7, so the J call may be wrong. Germline assignment: CDR1 MGHRA and CDR2 YSYEKL. The length of the CDR3 is 15 residues. In DNA, the CDR3 is TGCGCCAGCAGCCAAGGCATTAGCGGCGCCTACGAGCAGTACTTC. The encoded protein is CASSQGISGAYEQYF.

V gene TRBV27 combines with J gene TRBJ2-3, with D unresolved. Looked up from germline, CDR1 is MNHEY and CDR2 is SMNVEV (reference sequence). Trimming took off 7 bases at V and 4 bases at J, with 9 bases between the two ends. The CDR3 runs to 12 residues. Here the CDR3 DNA reads TGTGCCAGCACCGAGATCCCAGATACGCAGTATTTT. Protein product: CASTEIPDTQYF.

This CDR3 reads CASSSTGGGPSTDTQYF. DNA of the CDR3: TGTGCCAGCAGCTCGACCGGGGGGGGCCCTAGCACAGATACGCAGTATTTT. The chain joins TRBV9 to TRBJ2-3; 8 bases align to TRBD2. The CDR3 covers 17 residues. CDR1 is SGDLS, CDR2 YYNGEE, per germline. The J segment lost 0 bases and the V segment lost 4 bases, leaving 10 bases of the junction unmatched.

The CDR3 DNA sequence: TGCGCCAGCAGCCAAGAAATGCCCGGGGTGAGCTCCTACAATGAGCAGTTCTTC. Its translation is CASSQEMPGVSSYNEQFF. This rearrangement joins TRBV4-1 to TRBJ2-1; tentative D call: TRBD2 (5 bases). Germline CDR1 and CDR2: MGHRA and YSYEKL. Trimming pared 0 bases from V and 0 bases from J, leaving 15 bases between. The CDR3 loop spans 18 amino acids.

The rearrangement joins TRBV18 to TRBJ2-1; weak D call: TRBD2 (5 bases). This CDR3 has 12 amino acids. CDR1 is KGHSH, CDR2 LQKENI, per germline. Trimming pared 3 bases from V and 12 bases from J, leaving 12 bases between. CDR3 bases: TGTGCCAGCTCACCGGATTCGGCGGGGCAGTTCTTC. Its translation is CASSPDSAGQFF.

The V and J genes are TRBV30 and TRBJ1-5, with D unresolved. Germline V gene lookup returns CDR1 GTSNPN and CDR2 SVGIG (reference sequence). V lost 5 bases, J lost 4 bases, and 12 bases lay in between. The length of the CDR3 is 13 residues. DNA of the CDR3: TGTGCCTGGCAAAGCGACGGGAATCAGCCCCAGCATTTT. Encoded protein: CAWQSDGNQPQHF. The variable domain in full, with the rest retrieved from reference TRBV30 and TRBJ1-5, is SQTIHQWPATLVQPVGSPLSLECTVEGTSNPNLYWYRQAAGRGLQLLFYSVGIGQISSEVPQNLSASRPQDRQFILSSKKLLLSDSGFYLCAWQSDGNQPQHFGDGTRLSIL.

The rearrangement joins TRBV13 to TRBJ1-1; no firm D call. The CDR3 consists of 13 residues. Germline-derived CDR1 and CDR2 are PRHDT and FYEKMQ (reference sequence). The ends were cut back, 5 bases at V and 4 bases at J, with 11 bases in the middle. CDR3 sequence: CASSKREGTEAFF. CDR3 coding DNA: TGTGCCAGCAGCAAAAGGGAGGGCACTGAAGCTTTCTTT. Looking up the rest from reference TRBV13 and TRBJ1-1 gives the full variable domain: AAGVIQSPRHLIKEKRETATLKCYPIPRHDTVYWYQQGPGQDPQFLISFYEKMQSDKGSIPDRFSAQQFSDYHSELNMSSLELGDSALYFCASSKREGTEAFFGQGTRLTVV.

The chain combines TRBV18 with TRBJ1-1; D call uncertain. The length of the CDR3 is 13 residues. From germline, CDR1 is KGHSH and CDR2 LQKENI. With 3 bases removed from V and 5 bases from J, the gap between germline ends came to 10 bases. The CDR3 spells CASSPSRGTEAFF. The DNA of the CDR3 is TGTGCCAGCTCACCGTCCCGGGGTACTGAAGCTTTCTTT.

The chain is built from TRBV4-2 and TRBJ1-2, with D uncertain. This CDR3 is built from 14 residues. Trimming took off 0 bases at V and 5 bases at J, with 10 bases between the two ends. The germline V gene has CDR1 LGHNA and CDR2 YNFKEQ. CDR3: CASSQEGRTYGYTF. The CDR3 coding sequence is TGTGCCAGCAGCCAAGAAGGACGGACTTATGGCTACACCTTC.

CDR3 sequence reads: CASSYSGPDQETQYF. CDR3 DNA: TGTGCCAGCAGTTACTCTGGGCCAGACCAAGAGACCCAGTACTTC. V gene TRBV6-5 combines with J gene TRBJ2-5; D is uncertain. Germline CDR1 is MNHEY and CDR2 is SVGAGI. Trimming shortened V by 0 bases and J by 0 bases, and 8 bases separated the two germline ends. The CDR3 loop spans 15 amino acids.

The rearrangement joins TRBV6-4 to TRBJ2-2; 14 bases fit TRBD2. The CDR3 is 18 amino acids. Germline CDR1 MRHNA, CDR2 SNTAGT. The ends lost 3 bases at V and 5 bases at J; junction bases unmatched: 8. The DNA of the CDR3 is TGTGCCAGCAGTGAACAGGGACTAGCGGGAGAGGGAACCGGGGAGCTGTTTTTT. It specifies CASSEQGLAGEGTGELFF.

The chain uses TRBV4-1 and TRBJ1-3; D gene unclear. V dropped 1 base and J dropped 0 bases, with 16 bases sitting between them. Germline CDR1 reads MGHRA; CDR2 reads YSYEKL. This CDR3 contains 18 residues. In DNA, the CDR3 is TGCGCCAGCAGCCAAGGACACGTCTGGCACCCCTCTGGAAACACCATATATTTT. This translates into CASSQGHVWHPSGNTIYF.

The V and J genes are TRBV6-5 and TRBJ1-3; D not resolved. The CDR3 has 15 amino acids. Trimming took 8 bases from V and 3 from J, leaving 17 bases between them. In germline, CDR1 is MNHEY, CDR2 SVGAGI. CDR3 coding DNA: TGTGCCAGCTGCCAAAGATTCGAGGGTGGAAACACCATATATTTT. Translation gives CASCQRFEGGNTIYF.